The rows below give T cell receptor beta chains drawn from one sample of a study of shared clonotypes between healthy human individuals. TCRdb keeps only in-frame clones here, not all; method: immunoSEQ multiplex PCR. The sample consists of under 1,100,000 clones, approximately 72% of them appearing once. The sequencing sample was made of memory CD4+ T cells sorted from blood. These TCRs come from a man between 18 and 35 years old in good health. The CDR3 runs from the conserved cysteine through the conserved F or W. A D gene is named only where the DNA matches it firmly. Not all rows give a size; the values are once, few, many and, for expanded clones, a class.

CDR3 DNA	CDR3 protein	V gene	J gene	clone size	D gene
TGCAGCGTTTCTCCGACAGCCAACACCGGGGAGCTGTTTTTT	CSVSPTANTGELFF	TRBV29-1	TRBJ2-2	-	-
TGCGCCAGCAGCTTGGCCGGGGGGCGAGGTAATAATGAGCAGTTCTTC	CASSLAGGRGNNEQFF	TRBV5-1	TRBJ2-1	-	-
TGTGCCACCAGCAGAGATTTTGGACACTCTCAAGAGACCCAGTACTTC	CATSRDFGHSQETQYF	TRBV15	TRBJ2-5	-	-
TGTGCCAGGAAGGACCCGGGCCCGAAGTACGAGCAGTACTTC	CARKDPGPKYEQYF	TRBV19	TRBJ2-7	-	-
TGCGCCAGCAGTGAGGGGGGTCGTCAAGAGACCCAGTACTTC	CASSEGGRQETQYF	TRBV5-1	TRBJ2-5	-	-
TGTGCCAGCAGTGCCAGGGGGCCGCTTGTAACAGATACGCAGTATTTT	CASSARGPLVTDTQYF	TRBV2	TRBJ2-3	-	TRBD1
TGTGCCATCAGCCCGGGAGAGGCCTACAATGAGCAGTTCTTC	CAISPGEAYNEQFF	TRBV10-3	TRBJ2-1	-	-
TGTGCCAGCAGATACCTAGCGGGGGACAATGAGCAGTTCTTC	CASRYLAGDNEQFF	TRBV7-2	TRBJ2-1	-	TRBD2
TGTGCCAGCAGCTTAGAGGGACTTTACGAGCAGTACTTC	CASSLEGLYEQYF	TRBV7-2	TRBJ2-7	-	-
TGTGCCAGCAGCCGGGATTCCAATCAGCCCCAGCATTTT	CASSRDSNQPQHF	TRBV2	TRBJ1-5	-	-
TGTGCCAGCAGTACACAGGGGGGGAGCAATCAGCCCCAGCATTTT	CASSTQGGSNQPQHF	TRBV6-1	TRBJ1-5	-	TRBD1
TGTGCCAGCAGCTTGGCCGGGGACTACACAGATACGCAGTATTTT	CASSLAGDYTDTQYF	TRBV5-5	TRBJ2-3	-	TRBD2
TGTGCCAGCAGCTTAGCAGGGTCCGAGACCCAGTACTTC	CASSLAGSETQYF	TRBV7-9	TRBJ2-5	-	-
TGTGCCAGCAGCCTACGCGAGGGGGCCAAAGGAGATACGCAGTATTTT	CASSLREGAKGDTQYF	TRBV9	TRBJ2-3	-	TRBD1
TGTGCCAGCAGCTTGGCCGGGACTGATAATTCACCCCTCCACTTT	CASSLAGTDNSPLHF	TRBV5-5	TRBJ1-6	many	-
TGCGCCAGCAGCCAAGATGAGCGGCTAGCTCAGGGGACCCAGTACTTC	CASSQDERLAQGTQYF	TRBV4-3	TRBJ2-5	-	-
TGTGCCAGCAGCTCGACAGGGCGCAATCAGCCCCAGCATTTT	CASSSTGRNQPQHF	TRBV28	TRBJ1-5	once	TRBD1
TGTGCCAGCAGCCAAGAGGGCTACCAGGTCGTCGATGAGCAGTTCTTC	CASSQEGYQVVDEQFF	TRBV14	TRBJ2-1	-	-
TGTGCCAGCAGCTTCATGGGCACCGGGGAGCTGTTTTTT	CASSFMGTGELFF	TRBV7-2	TRBJ2-2	few	-
TGTGCCAGCAGCTCCTGGACTAGCGGGAGGTCCACCGGGGAGCTGTTTTTT	CASSSWTSGRSTGELFF	TRBV5-6	TRBJ2-2	few	TRBD2
TGTGCCAGCAGCTTACTGTTTAGCGGTGGTGGGGCGGAAGAGACCCAGTACTTC	CASSLLFSGGGAEETQYF	TRBV7-2	TRBJ2-5	-	-
TGTGCCAGCAGCGTAGGCCCCTCAACTAATGAAAAACTGTTTTTT	CASSVGPSTNEKLFF	TRBV9	TRBJ1-4	-	-
TGTGCCAGCAGCAACCTCAGCGGGAGTTCGCTGACCCAAGAGAAGACCCAGTACTTC	CASSNLSGSSLTQEKTQYF	TRBV21-1	TRBJ2-5	-	-
TGTGCCAGCTCACCTGCCCGACGACAGCAAGATACGCAGTATTTT	CASSPARRQQDTQYF	TRBV18	TRBJ2-3	-	-
TGTGCCAGCAGCTTGGACAGGGGAGCTTTCTTT	CASSLDRGAFF	TRBV7-8	TRBJ1-1	-	TRBD1
TGTGCCAGCAGGTCCGGCGCGGGGCCCCAGCATTTT	CASRSGAGPQHF	TRBV2	TRBJ1-5	few	-
TGTGCCAGCGTCCCGGGACTACGCTACGAGCAGTACTTC	CASVPGLRYEQYF	TRBV6-6	TRBJ2-7	-	TRBD2
TGTGCCTGGACTAAGGGTGGGGGGTCCTACGAGCAGTACTTC	CAWTKGGGSYEQYF	TRBV30	TRBJ2-7	-	-
TGTGCCAGCAGCTTAACAAGGGGAATAGGAATAAATTCACCCCTCCACTTT	CASSLTRGIGINSPLHF	TRBV7-2	TRBJ1-6	-	-
TGTGCCAGCAGTACACAGGGATCCTACAATGAGCAGTTCTTC	CASSTQGSYNEQFF	TRBV7-9	TRBJ2-1	-	-
TGTGCCAGCAGTTCGGGCATTTCGAACACTGAAGCTTTCTTT	CASSSGISNTEAFF	TRBV6-5	TRBJ1-1	once	-
TGTGCCAGCAGGCCGACAGGTTCCTATGGCTACACCTTC	CASRPTGSYGYTF	TRBV7-9	TRBJ1-2	-	-